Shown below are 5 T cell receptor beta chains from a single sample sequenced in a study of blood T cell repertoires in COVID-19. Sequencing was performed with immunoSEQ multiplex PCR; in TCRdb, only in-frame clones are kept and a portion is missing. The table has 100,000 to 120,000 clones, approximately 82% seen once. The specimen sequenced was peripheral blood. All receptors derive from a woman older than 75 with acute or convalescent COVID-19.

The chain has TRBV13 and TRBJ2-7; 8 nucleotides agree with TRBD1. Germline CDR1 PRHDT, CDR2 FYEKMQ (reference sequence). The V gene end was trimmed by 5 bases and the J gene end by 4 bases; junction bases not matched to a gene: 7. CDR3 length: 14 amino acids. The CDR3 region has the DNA TGTGCCAGCAGCGCCGGACAGGGCCCATACGAGCAGTACTTC. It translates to CASSAGQGPYEQYF.

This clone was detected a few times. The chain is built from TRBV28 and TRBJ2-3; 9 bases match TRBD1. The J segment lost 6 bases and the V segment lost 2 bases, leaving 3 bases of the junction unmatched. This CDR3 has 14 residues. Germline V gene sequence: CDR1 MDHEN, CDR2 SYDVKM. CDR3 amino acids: CASSLGQGHDTQYF. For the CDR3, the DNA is TGTGCCAGCAGTTTAGGACAGGGGCACGATACGCAGTATTTT.

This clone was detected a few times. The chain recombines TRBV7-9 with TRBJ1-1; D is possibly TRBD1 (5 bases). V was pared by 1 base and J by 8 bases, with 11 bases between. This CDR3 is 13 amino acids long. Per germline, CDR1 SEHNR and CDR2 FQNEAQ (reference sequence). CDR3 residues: CASSLVLTAEAFF. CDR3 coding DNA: TGTGCCAGCAGCTTAGTTTTGACAGCCGAAGCTTTCTTT.

The CDR3 protein is CAWTKPGTAANTGELFF. The CDR3 region has the DNA TGTGCCTGGACCAAACCAGGCACAGCCGCGAACACCGGGGAGCTGTTTTTT. The chain uses TRBV30 and TRBJ2-2; D ambiguous. CDR3 size: 17 residues. Per the germline V gene, CDR1 is GTSNPN and CDR2 is SVGIG (reference sequence). V was cut by 4 bases and J by 0 bases, with 18 bases left in between. The full variable domain, completed using reference TRBV30 and TRBJ2-2, is SQTIHQWPATLVQPVGSPLSLECTVEGTSNPNLYWYRQAAGRGLQLLFYSVGIGQISSEVPQNLSASRPQDRQFILSSKKLLLSDSGFYLCAWTKPGTAANTGELFFGEGSRLTVL.

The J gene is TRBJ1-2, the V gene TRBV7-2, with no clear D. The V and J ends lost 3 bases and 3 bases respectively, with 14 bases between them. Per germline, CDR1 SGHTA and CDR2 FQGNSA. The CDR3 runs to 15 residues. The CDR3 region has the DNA TGTGCCAGCAGCTTCGCTCAGCGAACTTACTATGGCTACACCTTC. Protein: CASSFAQRTYYGYTF. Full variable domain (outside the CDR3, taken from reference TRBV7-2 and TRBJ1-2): GAGVSQSPSNKVTEKGKDVELRCDPISGHTALYWYRQSLGQGLEFLIYFQGNSAPDKSGLPSDRFSAERTGGSVSTLTIQRTQQEDSAVYLCASSFAQRTYYGYTFGSGTRLTVV.